The sample holds many counts of the clone carrying this T cell receptor beta chain. The sample originates from a study of T-cell reconstitution after alpha-beta-depleted transplantation in children. TCRbeta library preparation incorporated unique molecular identifiers. A single record per CDR3 protein comes from TCRdb applying MiXCR to the PCR reads. Of approximately 420,000 distinct CDR3 sequences in the sample, roughly a tenth were seen once. CDR3 length: 15 residues. Germline V gene sequence: CDR1 SGHVS, CDR2 FQNEAQ. V lost 1 base, J lost 5 bases, and 3 bases stayed unmatched. V usage is TRBV7-8 and J usage is TRBJ2-3, with 10 bases lining up with TRBD2. The sequencing here drew on PBMCs from the stem cell graft donor, taken from the stem cell graft. The receptor's source is a human donor who donated a stem cell graft to a child with acute myeloid leukemia. The CDR3 region is CASSLGSSGRDTQYF. The CDR3 nucleotides read TGTGCCAGCAGCTTAGGATCTAGCGGGAGAGATACGCAGTATTTT. Complete variable domain (other parts from reference TRBV7-8 and TRBJ2-3): GAGVSQSPRYKVAKRGQDVALRCDPISGHVSLFWYQQALGQGPEFLTYFQNEAQLDKSGLPSDRFFAERPEGSVSTLKIQRTQQEDSAVYLCASSLGSSGRDTQYFGPGTRLTVL.